This T cell receptor (beta chain) was recorded in a study of blood T cell repertoires in COVID-19. Sequencing used immunoSEQ multiplex PCR; TCRdb keeps in-frame clones, though not all of them. In the table there are roughly 330,000 clones, about 83% of which are singletons. The specimen was peripheral blood. The source of this sequence is a woman between 45 and 65 years old with acute or convalescent COVID-19.

The CDR3 protein is CASSESKGWETQYF. The CDR3 DNA is TGTGCCAGCAGTGAGTCGAAGGGGTGGGAGACCCAGTACTTC. The rearrangement uses TRBV6-1 and TRBJ2-5, with D perhaps TRBD1 (5 bases). The ends were cut back, 3 bases at V and 5 bases at J, with 13 bases in the middle. The CDR3 length is 14 residues. Germline V gene sequence: CDR1 MNHNS, CDR2 SASEGT.